Detailed here is one T cell receptor beta chain. As processed by the authors: Amplification with reference gene primers provided the estimates of nucleated cell counts. TCRdb keeps only in-frame clones here, not all; method: immunoSEQ multiplex PCR. D and trimming come from the DNA, and the V and J calls and clone size come from that table. The sample carries just over 650,000 clones, 85% to 90% recorded once. These data come from a study of blood T cell repertoires in COVID-19. Germline CDR1 and CDR2: PRHDT and FYEKMQ (reference sequence). The CDR3 spans 16 residues. Trimming at V came to 3 bases and at J to 2 bases, leaving 7 bases not matched to a gene.

This TCR was recovered from a woman aged 18-29 years with acute or convalescent COVID-19. The V call is TRBV13, the J call TRBJ2-3; the match to TRBD2 covers 8 bases. Sample: peripheral blood. The CDR3 coding sequence is TGTGCCAGCAGCTTCGCGGGGGGCCGGCCCACAGATACGCAGTATTTT. Translating gives CASSFAGGRPTDTQYF.